This TCR beta chain appears in the sequencing data of a study of blood T cell repertoires in COVID-19. Study-wide background: Acute-phase and convalescent COVID-19 samples originated in the United States, Italy and Spain.

Sequenced by immunoSEQ multiplex PCR; TCRdb stores in-frame clones only, minus some. The sample includes 150,000 to 200,000 clones, more than 80% of them seen just once. The germline gives CDR1 LNHNV, CDR2 YYDKDF (reference sequence). After removal of 1 base from V and 7 bases from J, the junction contained 6 bases not matched to a gene. The CDR3 is made up of 16 amino acids. Sequenced: PBMCs or T cells enriched from blood (not recorded which). This chain links TRBV15 with TRBJ1-4, with 10 bases aligning to TRBD1. This TCR came from a man aged 35-49 years who had recovered from COVID-19. The CDR3, as DNA: TGTGCCACCAGCAGAGTCTGGAGGACAGGGGGTGAAAAACTGTTTTTT. It translates to CATSRVWRTGGEKLFF. The whole variable domain, remainder taken from reference TRBV15 and TRBJ1-4, is DAMVIQNPRYQVTQFGKPVTLSCSQTLNHNVMYWYQQKSSQAPKLLFHYYDKDFNNEADTPDNFQSRRPNTSFCFLDIRSPGLGDTAMYLCATSRVWRTGGEKLFFGSGTQLSVL.